In its sample, the clone carrying this TCR beta chain was seen a few times. In the original processing: Reference gene primer amplification yielded estimated nucleated cell counts. This table comes from immunoSEQ multiplex PCR, and its TCRdb copy is limited to in-frame clones, with some not included. V and J calls plus clone size are reproduced from that table; the DNA served to infer D and trimming. The repertoire consists of around 100,000 clones, with around 83% occurring once and the leading ten covering 2% to 2.5%. These data come from a study of blood T cell repertoires in COVID-19. Overall study context: Nucleic acid was either cDNA or gDNA, and it came from T cells, B-cell-depleted T cells, or PBMCs.

Unmatched junction bases numbered 7, after V lost 3 bases and J lost 5 bases. CDR1 SGHTA and CDR2 FQGNSA come from the germline V gene. The CDR3 extends over 15 amino acids. This TCR came from a human donor in a cohort sampled during active COVID-19. The J gene is TRBJ1-2, the V gene TRBV7-2, with 9 bases that match TRBD1. Specimen: peripheral blood. CDR3 sequence: CASSLRQGGEYGYTF. The CDR3 nucleotides read TGTGCCAGCAGCTTGCGACAGGGGGGGGAATATGGCTACACCTTC.